These T cell receptor beta chains were read from a single sample in a study of siplizumab effects on memory and regulatory T cells. Here immunoSEQ multiplex PCR was the method, and the copy in TCRdb shows in-frame clones only, minus some. The sample lists approximately 40,000 clones; approximately 88% were seen once. Sequencing input: naive CD4+ T cells sorted from blood. The origin of the receptors is a human donor in good health. Each CDR3 is given with its conserved first and last residue. Part of the rows lack a size; the others show once, few, many or a class for expanded clones.

clone size | V gene | CDR3 length | CDR3 protein
- | TRBV5-1 | 14 | CASSLGGEVDEQYF
- | TRBV29-1 | 15 | CSVVGDREQGTEAFF
- | TRBV5-4 | 15 | CASSLEASSANEQFF
once | TRBV7-9 | 13 | CASSPGYSYEQYF
- | TRBV6-6 | 15 | CASSTHRETNEKLFF
- | TRBV6-5 | 15 | CASSSGPRSSYEQYF
- | TRBV4-1 | 16 | CASSRTTRGTYNEQFF
once | TRBV6-5 | 14 | CASRGGGRTDTQYF
- | TRBV5-1 | 16 | CASSLRDRGTDTEAFF
- | TRBV5-6 | 15 | CASSLGAQVTDTQYF
- | TRBV5-4 | 13 | CASSLVAAHEQYF
- | TRBV5-4 | 15 | CASSLGGSGANVLTF
- | TRBV10-3 | 20 | CAISESEGLAGKTNTGELFF
- | TRBV6-1 | 15 | CASRDGQGQNYGYTF
once | TRBV14 | 17 | CASSQGFTVFSGNTIYF
few | TRBV27 | 13 | CASSVIAAYEQYF
- | TRBV11-2 | 14 | CASSSLAGEETQYF
few | TRBV2 | 15 | CASSAMTVSNQPQHF
- | TRBV6-4 | 22 | CASSDRDRGSGGFSSGWDEQYF
- | TRBV6-6 | 14 | CASGTGTGSHEQYF
- | TRBV1 | 15 | CTSSHLREEGGELFF
- | TRBV5-1 | 16 | CASSLEGTLAKNIQYF
- | TRBV5-6 | 11 | CASSLHSEAFF
- | TRBV7-2 | 14 | CASSFSATNEKLFF
- | TRBV15 | 16 | CATSRESGTKNEKLFF
- | TRBV19 | 12 | CASSDGNQPQHF
- | TRBV9 | 16 | CASSVAGLAGYNEQFF
- | TRBV19 | 17 | CASSIDRRGSGSIEQFF
- | TRBV15 | 15 | CATSRDIVEAGELFF
- | TRBV28 | 14 | CASSLSETQETQYF
- | TRBV2 | 14 | CASRVRGTSYEQYF
- | TRBV18 | 16 | CASSPGVSVGGTEAFF